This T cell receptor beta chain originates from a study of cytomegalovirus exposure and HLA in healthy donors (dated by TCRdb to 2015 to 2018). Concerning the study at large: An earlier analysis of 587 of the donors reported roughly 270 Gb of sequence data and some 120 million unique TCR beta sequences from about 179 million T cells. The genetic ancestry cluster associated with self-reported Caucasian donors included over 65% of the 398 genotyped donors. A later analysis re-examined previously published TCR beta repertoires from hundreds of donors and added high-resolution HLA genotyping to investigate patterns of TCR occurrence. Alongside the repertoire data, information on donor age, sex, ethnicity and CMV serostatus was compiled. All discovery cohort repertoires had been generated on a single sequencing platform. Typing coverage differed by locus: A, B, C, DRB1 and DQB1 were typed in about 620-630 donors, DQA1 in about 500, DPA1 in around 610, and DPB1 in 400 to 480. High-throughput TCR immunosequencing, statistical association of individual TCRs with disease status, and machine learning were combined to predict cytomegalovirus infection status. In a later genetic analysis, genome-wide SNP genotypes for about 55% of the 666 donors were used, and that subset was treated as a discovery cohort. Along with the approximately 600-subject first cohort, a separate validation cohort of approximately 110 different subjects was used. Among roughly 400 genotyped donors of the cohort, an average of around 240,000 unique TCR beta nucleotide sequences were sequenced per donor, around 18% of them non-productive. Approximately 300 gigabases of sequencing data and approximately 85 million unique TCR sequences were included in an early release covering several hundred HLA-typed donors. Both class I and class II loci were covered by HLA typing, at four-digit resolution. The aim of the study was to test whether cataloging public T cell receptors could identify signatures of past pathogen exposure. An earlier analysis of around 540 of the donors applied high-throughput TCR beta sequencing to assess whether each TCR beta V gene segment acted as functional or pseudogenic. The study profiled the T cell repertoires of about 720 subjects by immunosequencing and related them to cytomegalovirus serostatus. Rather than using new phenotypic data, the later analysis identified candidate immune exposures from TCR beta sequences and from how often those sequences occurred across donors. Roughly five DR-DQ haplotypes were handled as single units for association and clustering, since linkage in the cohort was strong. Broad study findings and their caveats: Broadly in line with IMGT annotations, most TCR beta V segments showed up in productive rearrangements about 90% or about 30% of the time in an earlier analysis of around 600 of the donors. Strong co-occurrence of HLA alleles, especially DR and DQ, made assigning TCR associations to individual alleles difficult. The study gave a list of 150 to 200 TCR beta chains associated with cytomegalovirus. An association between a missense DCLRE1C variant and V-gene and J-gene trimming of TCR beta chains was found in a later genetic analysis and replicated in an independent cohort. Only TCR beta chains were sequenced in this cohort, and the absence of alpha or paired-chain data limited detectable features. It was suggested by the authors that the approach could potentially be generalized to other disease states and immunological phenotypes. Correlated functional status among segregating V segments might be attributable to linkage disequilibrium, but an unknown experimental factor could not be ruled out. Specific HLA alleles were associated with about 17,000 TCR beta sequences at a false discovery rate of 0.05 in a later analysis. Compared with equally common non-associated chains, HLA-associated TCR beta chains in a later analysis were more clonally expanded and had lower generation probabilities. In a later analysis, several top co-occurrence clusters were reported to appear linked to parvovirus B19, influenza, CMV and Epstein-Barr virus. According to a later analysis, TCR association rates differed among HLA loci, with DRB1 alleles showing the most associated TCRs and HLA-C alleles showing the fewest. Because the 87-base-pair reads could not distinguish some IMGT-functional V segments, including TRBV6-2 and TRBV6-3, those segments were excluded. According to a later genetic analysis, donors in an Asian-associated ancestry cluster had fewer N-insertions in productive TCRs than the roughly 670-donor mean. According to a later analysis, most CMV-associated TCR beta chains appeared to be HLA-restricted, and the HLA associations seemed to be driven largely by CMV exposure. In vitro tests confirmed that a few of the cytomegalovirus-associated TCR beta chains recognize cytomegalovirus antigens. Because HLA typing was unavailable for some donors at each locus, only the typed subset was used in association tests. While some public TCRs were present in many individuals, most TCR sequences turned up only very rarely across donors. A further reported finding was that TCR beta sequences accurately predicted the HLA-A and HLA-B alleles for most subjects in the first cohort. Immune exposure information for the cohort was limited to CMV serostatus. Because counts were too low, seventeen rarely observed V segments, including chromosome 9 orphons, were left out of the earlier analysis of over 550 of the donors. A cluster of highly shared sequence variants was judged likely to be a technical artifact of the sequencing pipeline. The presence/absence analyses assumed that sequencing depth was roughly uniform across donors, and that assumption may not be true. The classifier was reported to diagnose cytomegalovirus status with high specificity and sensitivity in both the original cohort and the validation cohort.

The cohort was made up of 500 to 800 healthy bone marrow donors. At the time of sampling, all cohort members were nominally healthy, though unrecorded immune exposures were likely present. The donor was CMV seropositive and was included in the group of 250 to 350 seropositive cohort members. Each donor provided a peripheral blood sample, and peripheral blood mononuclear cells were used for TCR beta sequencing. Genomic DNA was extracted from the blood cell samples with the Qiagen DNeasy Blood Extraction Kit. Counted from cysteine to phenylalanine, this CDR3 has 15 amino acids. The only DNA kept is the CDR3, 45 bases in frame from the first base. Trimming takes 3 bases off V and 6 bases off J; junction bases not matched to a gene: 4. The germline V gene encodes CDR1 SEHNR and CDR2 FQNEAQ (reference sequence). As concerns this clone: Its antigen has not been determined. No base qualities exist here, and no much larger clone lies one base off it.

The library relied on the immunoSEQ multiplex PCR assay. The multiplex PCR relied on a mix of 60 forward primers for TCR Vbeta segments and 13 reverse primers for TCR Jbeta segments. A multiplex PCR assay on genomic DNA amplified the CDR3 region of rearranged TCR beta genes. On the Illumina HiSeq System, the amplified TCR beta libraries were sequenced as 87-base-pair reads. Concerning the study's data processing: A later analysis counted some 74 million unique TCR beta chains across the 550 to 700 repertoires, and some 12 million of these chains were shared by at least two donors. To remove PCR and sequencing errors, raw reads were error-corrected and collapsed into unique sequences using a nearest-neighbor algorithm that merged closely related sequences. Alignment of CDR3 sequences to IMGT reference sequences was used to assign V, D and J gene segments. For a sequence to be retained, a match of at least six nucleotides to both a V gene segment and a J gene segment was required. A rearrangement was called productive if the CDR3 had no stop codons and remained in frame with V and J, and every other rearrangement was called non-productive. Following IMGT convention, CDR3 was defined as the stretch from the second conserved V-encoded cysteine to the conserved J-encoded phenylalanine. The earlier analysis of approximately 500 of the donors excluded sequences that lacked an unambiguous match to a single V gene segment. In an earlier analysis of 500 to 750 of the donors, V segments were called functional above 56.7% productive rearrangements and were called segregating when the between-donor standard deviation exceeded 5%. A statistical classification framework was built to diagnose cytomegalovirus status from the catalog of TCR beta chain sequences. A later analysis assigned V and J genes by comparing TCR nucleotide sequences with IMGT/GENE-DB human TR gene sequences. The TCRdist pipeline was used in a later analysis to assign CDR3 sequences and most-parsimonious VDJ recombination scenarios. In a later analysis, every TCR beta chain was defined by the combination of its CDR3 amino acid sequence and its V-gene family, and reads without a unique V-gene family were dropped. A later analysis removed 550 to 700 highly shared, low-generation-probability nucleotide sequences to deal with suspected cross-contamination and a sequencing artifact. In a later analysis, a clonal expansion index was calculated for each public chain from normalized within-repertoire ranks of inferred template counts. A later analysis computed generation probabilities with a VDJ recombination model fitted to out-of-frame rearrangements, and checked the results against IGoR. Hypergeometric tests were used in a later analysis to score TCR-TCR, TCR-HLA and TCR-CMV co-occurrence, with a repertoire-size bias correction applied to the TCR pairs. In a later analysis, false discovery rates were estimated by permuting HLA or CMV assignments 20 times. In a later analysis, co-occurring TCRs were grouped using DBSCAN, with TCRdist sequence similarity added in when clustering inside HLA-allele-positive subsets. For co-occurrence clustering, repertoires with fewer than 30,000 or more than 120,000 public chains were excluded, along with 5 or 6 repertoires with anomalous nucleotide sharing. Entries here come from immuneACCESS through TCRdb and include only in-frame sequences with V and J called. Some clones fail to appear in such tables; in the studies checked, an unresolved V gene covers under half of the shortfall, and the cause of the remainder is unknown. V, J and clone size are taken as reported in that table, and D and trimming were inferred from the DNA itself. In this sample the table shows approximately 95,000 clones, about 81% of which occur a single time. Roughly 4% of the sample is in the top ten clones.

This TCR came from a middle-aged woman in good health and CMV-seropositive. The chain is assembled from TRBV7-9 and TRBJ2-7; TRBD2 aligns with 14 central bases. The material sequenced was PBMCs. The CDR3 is CASSLGLAGVREQYF. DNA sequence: TGTGCCAGCAGCTTGGGACTAGCGGGAGTTCGCGAGCAGTACTTC.